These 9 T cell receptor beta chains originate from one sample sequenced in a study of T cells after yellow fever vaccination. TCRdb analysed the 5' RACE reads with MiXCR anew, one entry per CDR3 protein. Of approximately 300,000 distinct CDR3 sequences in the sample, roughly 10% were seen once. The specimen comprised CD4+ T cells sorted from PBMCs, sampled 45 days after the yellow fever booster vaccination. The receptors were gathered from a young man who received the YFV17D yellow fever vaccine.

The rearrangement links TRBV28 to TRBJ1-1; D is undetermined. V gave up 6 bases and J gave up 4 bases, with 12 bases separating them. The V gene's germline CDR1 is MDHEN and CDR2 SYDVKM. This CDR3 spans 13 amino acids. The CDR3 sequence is CASRGILGTEAFF. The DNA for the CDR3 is TGTGCCAGCAGGGGCATTTTGGGCACTGAAGCTTTCTTT.

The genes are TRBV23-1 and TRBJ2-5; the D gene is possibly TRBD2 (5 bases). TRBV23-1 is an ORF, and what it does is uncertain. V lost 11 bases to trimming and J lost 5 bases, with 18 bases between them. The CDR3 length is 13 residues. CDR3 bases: TGCGCCCGACTACAGCGAGGGAAGGAGACCCAGTACTTC. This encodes CARLQRGKETQYF.

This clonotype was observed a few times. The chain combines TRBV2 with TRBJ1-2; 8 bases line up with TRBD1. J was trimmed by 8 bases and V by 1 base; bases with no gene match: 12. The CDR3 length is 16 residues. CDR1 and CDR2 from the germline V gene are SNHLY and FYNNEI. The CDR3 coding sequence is TGTGCCAGCAGTGAAGGGGCCAGGACAGGGATGCGGGGCTACACCTTC. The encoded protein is CASSEGARTGMRGYTF.

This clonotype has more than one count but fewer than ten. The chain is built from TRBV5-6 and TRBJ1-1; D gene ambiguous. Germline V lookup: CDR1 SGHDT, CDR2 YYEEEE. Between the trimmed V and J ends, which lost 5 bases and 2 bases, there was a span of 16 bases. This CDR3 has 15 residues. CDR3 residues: CASRNSLRGNTEAFF. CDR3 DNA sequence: TGTGCCAGCAGGAACTCCTTACGGGGTAACACTGAAGCTTTCTTT. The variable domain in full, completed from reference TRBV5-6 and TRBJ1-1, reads DAGVTQSPTHLIKTRGQQVTLRCSPKSGHDTVSWYQQALGQGPQFIFQYYEEEERQRGNFPDRFSGHQFPNYSSELNVNALLLGDSALYLCASRNSLRGNTEAFFGQGTRLTVV.

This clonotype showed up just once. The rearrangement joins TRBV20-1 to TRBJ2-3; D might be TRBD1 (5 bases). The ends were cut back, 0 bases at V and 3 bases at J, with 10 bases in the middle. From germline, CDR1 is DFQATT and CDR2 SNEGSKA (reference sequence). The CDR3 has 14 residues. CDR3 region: CSAREGAGTDTQYF. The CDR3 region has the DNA TGCAGTGCTAGAGAAGGGGCAGGGACAGATACGCAGTATTTT.

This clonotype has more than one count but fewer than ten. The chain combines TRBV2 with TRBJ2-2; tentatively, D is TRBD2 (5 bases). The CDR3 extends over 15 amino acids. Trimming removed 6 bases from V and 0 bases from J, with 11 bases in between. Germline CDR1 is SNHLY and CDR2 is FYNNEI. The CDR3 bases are TGTGCCAGCAGCCCATCCGGGGCGAACACCGGGGAGCTGTTTTTT. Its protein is CASSPSGANTGELFF.

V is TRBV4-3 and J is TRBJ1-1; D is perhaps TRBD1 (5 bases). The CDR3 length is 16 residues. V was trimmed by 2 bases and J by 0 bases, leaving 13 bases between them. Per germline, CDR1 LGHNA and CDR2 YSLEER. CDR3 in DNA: TGCGCCAGCAGCCAACGTAAGGGGTTTTTGAACACTGAAGCTTTCTTT. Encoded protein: CASSQRKGFLNTEAFF.

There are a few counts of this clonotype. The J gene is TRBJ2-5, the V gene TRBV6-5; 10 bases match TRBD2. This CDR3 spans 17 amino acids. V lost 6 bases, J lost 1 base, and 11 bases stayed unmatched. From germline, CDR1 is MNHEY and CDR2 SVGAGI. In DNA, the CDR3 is TGTGCCAGCAGAATACTGGGATTAGCGGGGGGCCAAGAGACCCAGTACTTC. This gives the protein CASRILGLAGGQETQYF.

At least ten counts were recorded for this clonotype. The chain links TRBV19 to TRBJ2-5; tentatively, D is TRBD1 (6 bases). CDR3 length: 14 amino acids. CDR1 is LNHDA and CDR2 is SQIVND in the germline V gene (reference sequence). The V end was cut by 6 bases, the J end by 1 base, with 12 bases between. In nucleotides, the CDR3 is TGTGCCAGTAGCCAGGGGCTTTTCCAAGAGACCCAGTACTTC. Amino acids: CASSQGLFQETQYF.